The 3 T cell receptor beta chains below were found in one sample sequenced in a study of blood T cells in healthy people across ages. The use of a sample-barcoded 5' primer and a J-beta primer mix characterized a second PCR of roughly 7 to 11 cycles. TCRdb analysed the 5' RACE reads with MiXCR anew, one entry per CDR3 protein. In the table there are about 1,000,000 distinct CDR3 sequences, 40% to 55% of which are singletons. Source material: blood. The receptor set was obtained from a woman in her fifties or sixties in good health.

This clonotype was observed a handful of times. The V and J genes are TRBV27 and TRBJ2-1, with 15 bases identical to TRBD2. The V gene's germline CDR1 is MNHEY and CDR2 SMNVEV (reference sequence). J lost 8 bases, V lost 7 bases, and 6 bases had no gene match. The CDR3 is made up of 15 amino acids. The chain's CDR3 is CASNGLAGGWHEQFF. DNA of the CDR3: TGTGCCAGCAACGGACTAGCGGGAGGGTGGCATGAGCAGTTCTTC.

Concerning this clonotype: A read error is possible here, since a much larger clone lies one base away. This chain uses TRBV5-1 with TRBJ2-7, with TRBD2 matching over 9 bases. CDR1 is SGHRS, CDR2 YFSETQ, per germline. Losses at the gene ends were 5 bases for V and 3 bases for J; bases not matched to a gene: 9. The CDR3 loop spans 15 amino acids. CDR3 in DNA: TGCGCCAGCAGAAGAGTAGCGGGAGCGGACTACGAGCAGTACTTC. Amino acids: CASRRVAGADYEQYF.

The V call is TRBV4-2, the J call TRBJ2-5; D assignment may be TRBD1 or TRBD2 (5 bases each). The V end was cut by 3 bases, the J end by 1 base, with 15 bases between. Germline CDR1 is LGHNA and CDR2 is YNFKEQ. The CDR3 spans 16 residues. CDR3 sequence (DNA): TGTGCCAGCAGCCAGGCCTCGGGGCAGGTCCAAGAGACCCAGTACTTC. It yields the protein CASSQASGQVQETQYF.